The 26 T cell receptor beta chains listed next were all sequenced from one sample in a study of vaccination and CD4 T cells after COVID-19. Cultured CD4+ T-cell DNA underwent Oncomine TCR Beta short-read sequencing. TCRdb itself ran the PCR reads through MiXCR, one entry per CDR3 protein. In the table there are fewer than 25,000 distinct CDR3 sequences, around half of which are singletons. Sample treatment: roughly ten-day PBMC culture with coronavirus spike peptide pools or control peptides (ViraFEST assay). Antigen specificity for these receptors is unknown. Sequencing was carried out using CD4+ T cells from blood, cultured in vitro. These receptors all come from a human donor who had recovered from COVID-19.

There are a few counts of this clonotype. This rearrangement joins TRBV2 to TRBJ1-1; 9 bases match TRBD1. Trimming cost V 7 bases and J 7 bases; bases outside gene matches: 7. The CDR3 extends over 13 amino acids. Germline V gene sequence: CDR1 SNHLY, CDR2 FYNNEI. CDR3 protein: CASNRDRDGEAFF. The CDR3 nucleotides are TGTGCCAGCAATAGGGACAGGGACGGTGAAGCTTTCTTT.

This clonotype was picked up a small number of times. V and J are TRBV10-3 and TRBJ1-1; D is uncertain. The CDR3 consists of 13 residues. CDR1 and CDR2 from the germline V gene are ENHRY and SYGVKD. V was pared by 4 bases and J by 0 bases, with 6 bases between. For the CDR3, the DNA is TGTGCCATCAGTGTTGGTCTGAACACTGAAGCTTTCTTT. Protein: CAISVGLNTEAFF.

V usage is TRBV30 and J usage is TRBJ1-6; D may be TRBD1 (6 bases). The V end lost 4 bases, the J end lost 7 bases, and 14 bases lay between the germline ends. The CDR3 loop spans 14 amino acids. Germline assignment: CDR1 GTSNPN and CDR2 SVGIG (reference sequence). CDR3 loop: CAWTPGHRNSPLHF. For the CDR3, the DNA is TGTGCCTGGACCCCGGGACACCGGAATTCACCCCTCCACTTT.

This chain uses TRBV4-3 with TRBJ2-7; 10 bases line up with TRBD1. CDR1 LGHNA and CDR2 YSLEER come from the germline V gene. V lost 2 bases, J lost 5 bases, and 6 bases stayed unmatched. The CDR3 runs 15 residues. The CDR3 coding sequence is TGCGCCAGCAGCCAACCGGGACAGGGGTTCGACGAGCAGTACTTC. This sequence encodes CASSQPGQGFDEQYF.

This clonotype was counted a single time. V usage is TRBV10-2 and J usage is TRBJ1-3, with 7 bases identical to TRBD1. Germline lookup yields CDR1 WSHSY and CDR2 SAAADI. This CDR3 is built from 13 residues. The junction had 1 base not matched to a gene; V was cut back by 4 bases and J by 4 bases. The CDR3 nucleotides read TGCGCCAGCAGTGGGACAGGAGGAAACACCATATATTTT. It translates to CASSGTGGNTIYF.

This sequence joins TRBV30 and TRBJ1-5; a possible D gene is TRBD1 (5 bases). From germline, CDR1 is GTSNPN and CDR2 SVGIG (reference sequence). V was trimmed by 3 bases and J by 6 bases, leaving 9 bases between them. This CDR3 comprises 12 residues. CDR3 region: CAWSPGGQPQHF. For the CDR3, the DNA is TGTGCCTGGAGCCCGGGGGGTCAGCCCCAGCATTTT.

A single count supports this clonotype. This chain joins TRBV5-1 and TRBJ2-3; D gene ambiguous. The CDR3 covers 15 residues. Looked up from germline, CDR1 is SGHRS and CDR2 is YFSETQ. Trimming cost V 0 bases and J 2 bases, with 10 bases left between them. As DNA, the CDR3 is TGCGCCAGCAGCTTGGGCCGTAGATACACAGATACGCAGTATTTT. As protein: CASSLGRRYTDTQYF. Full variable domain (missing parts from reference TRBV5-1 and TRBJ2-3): KAGVTQTPRYLIKTRGQQVTLSCSPISGHRSVSWYQQTPGQGLQFLFEYFSETQRNKGNFPGRFSGRQFSNSRSEMNVSTLELGDSALYLCASSLGRRYTDTQYFGPGTRLTVL.

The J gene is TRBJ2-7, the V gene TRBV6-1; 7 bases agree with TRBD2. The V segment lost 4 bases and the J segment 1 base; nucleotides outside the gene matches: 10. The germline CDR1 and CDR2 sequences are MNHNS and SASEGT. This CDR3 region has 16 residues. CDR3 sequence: CASSGRRASGSYEQYF. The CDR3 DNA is TGTGCCAGCAGTGGCCGTAGGGCTAGCGGATCCTACGAGCAGTACTTC.

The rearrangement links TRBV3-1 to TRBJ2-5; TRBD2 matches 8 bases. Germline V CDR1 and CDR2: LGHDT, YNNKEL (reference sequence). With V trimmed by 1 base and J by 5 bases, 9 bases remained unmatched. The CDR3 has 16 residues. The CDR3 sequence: CASSQVSSGRQETQYF. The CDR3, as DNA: TGTGCCAGCAGCCAAGTCTCCAGCGGGAGACAGGAGACCCAGTACTTC.

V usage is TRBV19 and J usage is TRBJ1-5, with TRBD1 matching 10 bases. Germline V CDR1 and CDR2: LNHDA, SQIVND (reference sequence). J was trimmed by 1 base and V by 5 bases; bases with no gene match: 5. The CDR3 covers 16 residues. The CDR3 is CASSPGTGVSNQPQHF. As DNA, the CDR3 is TGTGCCAGTAGTCCCGGGACAGGGGTGAGCAATCAGCCCCAGCATTTT.

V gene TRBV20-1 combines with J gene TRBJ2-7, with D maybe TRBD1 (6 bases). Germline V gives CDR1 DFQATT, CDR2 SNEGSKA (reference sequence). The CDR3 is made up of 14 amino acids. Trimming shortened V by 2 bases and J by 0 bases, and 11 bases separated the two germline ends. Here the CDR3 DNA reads TGCAGTGCTAGAATGGGGGCGAACTCCTACGAGCAGTACTTC. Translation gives CSARMGANSYEQYF.

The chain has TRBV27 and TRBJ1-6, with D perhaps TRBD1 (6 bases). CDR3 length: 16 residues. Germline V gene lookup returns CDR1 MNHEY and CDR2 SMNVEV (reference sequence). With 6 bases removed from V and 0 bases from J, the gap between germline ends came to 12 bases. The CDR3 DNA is TGTGCCAGCAGAACAGGGTGGAGCTCCTATAATTCACCCCTCCACTTT. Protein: CASRTGWSSYNSPLHF.

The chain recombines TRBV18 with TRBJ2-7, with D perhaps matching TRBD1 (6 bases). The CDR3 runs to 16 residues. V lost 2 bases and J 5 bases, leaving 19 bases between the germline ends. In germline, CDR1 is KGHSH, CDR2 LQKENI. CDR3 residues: CASSPRGRGVRDEQYF. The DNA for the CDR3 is TGTGCCAGCTCACCAAGGGGGAGAGGCGTCCGCGACGAGCAGTACTTC.

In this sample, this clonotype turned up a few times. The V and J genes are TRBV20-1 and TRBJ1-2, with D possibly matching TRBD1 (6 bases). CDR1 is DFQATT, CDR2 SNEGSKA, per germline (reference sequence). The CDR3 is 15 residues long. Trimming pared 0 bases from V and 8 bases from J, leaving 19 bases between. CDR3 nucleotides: TGCAGTGCTAGAGATACCTTACAGGGAGGTAGAGGCTACACCTTC. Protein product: CSARDTLQGGRGYTF.

Here the CDR3 reads CASSFNAGGSYEQYF. For the CDR3, the DNA is TGTGCCAGCAGCTTCAACGCAGGGGGCTCCTACGAGCAGTACTTC. The chain has TRBV7-3 and TRBJ2-7; 7 bases fit TRBD1. V was clipped by 3 bases and J by 0 bases; unmatched bases: 5. The V gene's germline CDR1 is SGHTA and CDR2 FQGTGA. CDR3 size: 15 residues.

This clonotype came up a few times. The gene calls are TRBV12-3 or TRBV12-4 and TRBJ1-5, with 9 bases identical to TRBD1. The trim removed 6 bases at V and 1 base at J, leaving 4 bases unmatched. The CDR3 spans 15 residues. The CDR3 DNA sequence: TGTGCCAGCAGACGGACAGGGGCCAGCAATCAGCCCCAGCATTTT. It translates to CASRRTGASNQPQHF.

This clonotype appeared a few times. The chain's CDR3 is CASSYPNTHRGLTDTQYF. Here the CDR3 DNA reads TGTGCCAGCAGTTACCCTAACACCCACAGGGGTCTCACAGATACGCAGTATTTT. This chain connects TRBV6-5 to TRBJ2-3, with TRBD1 matching over 7 bases. This CDR3 spans 18 amino acids. Germline CDR1 MNHEY, CDR2 SVGAGI. Trimming removed 2 bases from V and 2 bases from J; junction bases left unmatched: 13.

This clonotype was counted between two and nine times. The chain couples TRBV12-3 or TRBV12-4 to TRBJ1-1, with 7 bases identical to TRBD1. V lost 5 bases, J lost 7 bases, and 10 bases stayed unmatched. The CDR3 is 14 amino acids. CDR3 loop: CASSLRQGSSEAFF. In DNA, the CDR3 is TGTGCCAGCAGTCTAAGACAGGGTTCGAGTGAAGCTTTCTTT.

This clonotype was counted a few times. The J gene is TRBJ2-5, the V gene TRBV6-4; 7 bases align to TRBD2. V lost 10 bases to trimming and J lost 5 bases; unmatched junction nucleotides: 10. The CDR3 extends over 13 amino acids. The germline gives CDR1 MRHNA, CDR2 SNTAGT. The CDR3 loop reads CAITAGGGETQYF. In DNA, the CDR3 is TGTGCCATCACGGCCGGGGGAGGGGAGACCCAGTACTTC.

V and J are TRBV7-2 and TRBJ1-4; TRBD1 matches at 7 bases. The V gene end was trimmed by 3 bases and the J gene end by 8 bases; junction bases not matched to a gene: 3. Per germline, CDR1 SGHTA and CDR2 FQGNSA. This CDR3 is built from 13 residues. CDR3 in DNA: TGTGCCAGCAGCTTGACAGGGCCCGAAAAACTGTTTTTT. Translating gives CASSLTGPEKLFF.

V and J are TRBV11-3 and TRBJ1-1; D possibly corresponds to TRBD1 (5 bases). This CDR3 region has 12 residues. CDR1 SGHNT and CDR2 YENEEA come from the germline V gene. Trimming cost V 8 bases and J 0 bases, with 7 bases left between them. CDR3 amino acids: CASQGMNTEAFF. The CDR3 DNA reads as TGTGCCAGCCAGGGCATGAACACTGAAGCTTTCTTT.

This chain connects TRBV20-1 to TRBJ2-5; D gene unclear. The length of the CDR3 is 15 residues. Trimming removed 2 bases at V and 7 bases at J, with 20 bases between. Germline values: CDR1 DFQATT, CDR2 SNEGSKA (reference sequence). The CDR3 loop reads CSARPPASPPGTQYF. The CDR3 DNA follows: TGCAGTGCTAGACCCCCCGCGAGCCCACCTGGGACCCAGTACTTC.

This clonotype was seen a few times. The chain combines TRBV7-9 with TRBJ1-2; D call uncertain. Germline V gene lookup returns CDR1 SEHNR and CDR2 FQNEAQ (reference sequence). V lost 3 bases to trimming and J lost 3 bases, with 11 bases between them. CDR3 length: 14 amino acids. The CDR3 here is CASSLGSGDYGYTF. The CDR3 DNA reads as TGTGCCAGCAGCTTGGGGTCTGGTGACTATGGCTACACCTTC.

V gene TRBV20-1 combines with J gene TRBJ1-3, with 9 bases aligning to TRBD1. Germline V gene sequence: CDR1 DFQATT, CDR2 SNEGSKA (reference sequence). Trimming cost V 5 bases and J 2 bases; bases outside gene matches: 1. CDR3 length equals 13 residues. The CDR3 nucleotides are TGCAGTGCTGGGGACAGGGCTGGAAACACCATATATTTT. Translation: CSAGDRAGNTIYF.

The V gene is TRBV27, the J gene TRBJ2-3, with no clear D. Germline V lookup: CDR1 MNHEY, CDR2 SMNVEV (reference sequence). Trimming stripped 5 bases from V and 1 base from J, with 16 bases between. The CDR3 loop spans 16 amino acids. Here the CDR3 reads CASSTGFYPGTDTQYF. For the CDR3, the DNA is TGTGCCAGCAGTACCGGGTTTTACCCCGGCACAGATACGCAGTATTTT.

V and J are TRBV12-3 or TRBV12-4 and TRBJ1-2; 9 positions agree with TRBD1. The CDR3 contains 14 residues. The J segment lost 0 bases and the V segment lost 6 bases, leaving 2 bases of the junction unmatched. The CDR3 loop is CASSWTGANYGYTF. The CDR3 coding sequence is TGTGCCAGCAGCTGGACAGGGGCTAACTATGGCTACACCTTC.